The T cell receptor beta chain under discussion was sequenced for a study of blood T cell repertoires in COVID-19 (dated by TCRdb to the early 2020s). Regarding the complete study: Samples covering the acute and convalescent phases of COVID-19 were provided by collaborators in the United States, Italy and Spain. The prospective study material was composed of cDNA or gDNA derived from T cells, B-cell-depleted T cells, or PBMCs. The dataset comprised deeply sampled blood TCRbeta repertoires from subjects exposed to, actively infected with, or recovered from COVID-19. The repertoires were made available in a free public database intended to serve as a resource for research on the immune response to SARS-CoV-2. Samples came from the ongoing ImmuneRACE study (first 160 participants) plus 1,254 subjects from 6 global collaborators. The sample metadata nearly always contained a de-identified subject ID, COVID-19 status, age in years and sex. Where available, HLA class I and class II types were taken from metadata supplied by the sample provider and were not determined by assay-based typing. Overall results and qualifications from the work: The amount of clinical and demographic metadata varied by source and participant and was provided uncurated.

Concerning this clone: It has no known antigen specificity. Nothing much larger sits one base from this clone, and base qualities are not available.

TCRbeta CDR3 regions were amplified from genomic DNA by means of the immunoSEQ Assay, a bias-controlled multiplex PCR. On the authors' methods: The number of nucleated cells in each sample was estimated from the amplification of reference gene primers within the assay. To quantify the absolute abundance of each unique TCRbeta CDR3 rearrangement, sequence reads were collapsed and filtered. Productive Simpson clonality was computed per sample as the square root of Simpson's diversity index over productive rearrangements. TCRdb obtained this table from immuneACCESS and retained in-frame rearrangements with V and J assigned. These tables miss some clones; where compared with another copy, unresolved V genes account for less than half of the shortfall, and the remainder is unexplained. V and J calls and clone size are as listed in that table; D and trimming were resolved from the DNA. The sample table shows some 88,000 clones, and 75% to 90% are seen once. The ten largest clones take up 7% to 7.5% of the sample.

Whole blood was collected in K2EDTA tubes by collaborating institutions according to the institutions' own protocols. For TCRbeta analysis, collaborator samples were shipped as frozen whole blood, as isolated PBMCs, or as DNA extracted from either sample type. CDR1 SGHRS and CDR2 YFSETQ are derived from the germline V gene. Trimming takes 4 bases off V and 6 bases off J; junction bases not matched to a gene: 10. Including the terminal cysteine and phenylalanine, the CDR3 comprises 16 residues. The kept DNA is CDR3 alone, 48 bases in frame from the first base. The clonotype originates from a man aged 55-75 years with acute or convalescent COVID-19. The chain employs TRBV5-1 and TRBJ1-6; 7 junctional bases match TRBD1. Sequencing used peripheral blood. The CDR3 sequence is CASSLSVQGGNSPLHF. DNA sequence: TGCGCCAGCAGCCTTTCGGTGCAGGGGGGTAATTCACCCCTCCACTTT. Reference TRBV5-1 and TRBJ1-6 genes cover what lies past the CDR3, so the full variable domain is KAGVTQTPRYLIKTRGQQVTLSCSPISGHRSVSWYQQTPGQGLQFLFEYFSETQRNKGNFPGRFSGRQFSNSRSEMNVSTLELGDSALYLCASSLSVQGGNSPLHFGNGTRLTVT.